The rows below give T cell receptor beta chains drawn from one sample of a study of blood T cell repertoires in COVID-19. TCRdb's copy holds only in-frame clones and misses some; the assay was immunoSEQ multiplex PCR. The sample lists 300,000 to 350,000 clones, around 85% occurring once. The sample comprised PBMCs or T cells enriched from blood (not recorded which). These receptor sequences come from a man aged 25-45 years who had recovered from COVID-19. Both conserved end residues are part of each CDR3. A D gene is named only where the DNA matches it firmly. Clone size is not always given. Where it is, it says once, few, many or a class for expanded clones.

J,V,size,D,CDR3,DNA
TRBJ1-2,TRBV7-9,few,.,CASSEGNYGYTF,TGTGCCAGCAGCGAGGGTAACTATGGCTACACCTTC
TRBJ2-7,TRBV6-5,.,.,CASSRREYLYEQYF,TGTGCCAGCAGTAGAAGAGAGTACCTATACGAGCAGTACTTC
TRBJ1-2,TRBV19,.,TRBD1,CATSSQGRYGYTF,TGTGCCACTTCATCACAGGGGAGATATGGCTACACCTTC
TRBJ1-2,TRBV5-6,.,TRBD1,CASSTKGTVYYGYTF,TGTGCCAGCAGCACGAAAGGGACAGTTTACTATGGCTACACCTTC
TRBJ2-1,TRBV7-9,.,TRBD1,CASSARTGWGEQFF,TGTGCCAGCAGCGCCCGGACAGGGTGGGGTGAGCAGTTCTTC
TRBJ2-1,TRBV6-4,.,.,CASSDGMGGAKFF,TGTGCCAGCAGTGACGGGATGGGGGGGGCCAAGTTCTTC
TRBJ1-1,TRBV6-5,.,.,CASTPYSPNTEAFF,TGTGCCAGCACCCCGTATTCCCCCAACACTGAAGCTTTCTTT
TRBJ2-3,TRBV10-2,.,.,CASLRGEGGHQYF,TGCGCCAGCCTCCGCGGCGAGGGGGGGCATCAGTATTTT
TRBJ1-4,TRBV5-1,.,.,CASSLGTGSSEKLFF,TGCGCCAGCAGCTTGGGAACGGGTTCAAGTGAAAAACTGTTTTTT
TRBJ2-5,TRBV7-3,few,.,CASSFDYGQTQYF,TGTGCCAGCAGCTTCGATTACGGTCAGACCCAGTACTTC
TRBJ2-4,TRBV7-2,.,TRBD2,CASTPTSGGSNIQYF,TGTGCCAGCACCCCGACTAGCGGGGGGTCAAACATTCAGTACTTC
TRBJ1-4,TRBV6-5,.,TRBD1,CASREGTVNEKLFF,TGTGCCAGCAGAGAGGGGACAGTTAATGAAAAACTGTTTTTT
TRBJ2-2,TRBV6-2/TRBV6-3,few,.,CASSYSGAGTGELFF,TGTGCCAGCAGTTACTCGGGGGCCGGGACCGGGGAGCTGTTTTTT
TRBJ2-7,TRBV7-2,.,TRBD2,CASSQTRDGRDEQYF,TGTGCCAGCAGCCAGACCCGGGACGGGAGGGACGAGCAGTACTTC
TRBJ2-7,TRBV18,.,TRBD1,CASSPDQGASYEQYF,TGTGCCAGCTCACCAGATCAGGGGGCCTCCTACGAGCAGTACTTC
TRBJ1-3,TRBV5-1,.,.,CASSLDGGPGNTIYF,TGCGCCAGCAGCTTGGACGGGGGGCCTGGAAACACCATATATTTT
TRBJ2-3,TRBV19,.,TRBD2,CASGLAGGVDTQYF,TGTGCCAGCGGACTAGCGGGGGGAGTTGATACGCAGTATTTT
TRBJ1-1,TRBV5-6,.,.,CASSLFSMNTEAFF,TGTGCCAGCAGCTTGTTCAGTATGAACACTGAAGCTTTCTTT
TRBJ2-3,TRBV2,.,TRBD2,CASSRTSQADTQYF,TGTGCCAGCAGTAGGACTAGCCAGGCAGATACGCAGTATTTT
TRBJ1-1,TRBV9,.,.,CASSALSGENTEAFF,TGTGCCAGCAGCGCCCTTTCAGGGGAGAACACTGAAGCTTTCTTT
TRBJ1-2,TRBV5-1,.,TRBD1,CASSLASTGVGYTF,TGCGCCAGCAGCTTGGCCTCGACAGGGGTAGGCTACACCTTC
TRBJ1-2,TRBV7-3,.,.,CASSPRGTSNYGYTF,TGTGCCAGCAGCCCCCGGGGGACGTCTAACTATGGCTACACCTTC
TRBJ2-1,TRBV5-1,few,.,CASSLVWDTYNEQFF,TGCGCCAGCAGCTTGGTTTGGGACACATACAATGAGCAGTTCTTC
TRBJ1-5,TRBV30,.,TRBD1,CAWTKDRVNQPQHF,TGTGCCTGGACCAAGGACAGGGTAAATCAGCCCCAGCATTTT
TRBJ1-2,TRBV5-8,.,.,CASSLGTARGEGYTF,TGTGCCAGCAGCTTGGGTACGGCCAGGGGCGAAGGCTACACCTTC
TRBJ1-2,TRBV10-3,.,.,CAIRPSERQVGYGYTF,TGTGCCATCAGGCCCTCTGAGAGACAGGTGGGCTATGGCTACACCTTC
TRBJ2-7,TRBV19,.,TRBD2,CASTLRGLAGTEQYEQYF,TGTGCCAGTACCCTAAGGGGTCTAGCGGGTACCGAACAATACGAGCAGTACTTC
TRBJ1-5,TRBV7-2,.,.,CASSLGGQDYQPQHF,TGTGCCAGCAGCTTAGGAGGGCAGGACTATCAGCCCCAGCATTTT
TRBJ1-6,TRBV3-1/TRBV3-2,.,.,CASSQPQGSYNSPLHF,TGTGCCAGCAGCCAGCCCCAGGGTTCCTATAATTCACCCCTCCACTTT
TRBJ2-4,TRBV4-2,.,TRBD1,CASSQDGSWDREDIQYF,TGTGCCAGCAGCCAAGACGGTTCGTGGGACAGGGAGGACATTCAGTACTTC
TRBJ2-5,TRBV5-6,.,TRBD1,CASSQQGATGETQYF,TGTGCCAGCAGCCAGCAGGGGGCGACGGGAGAGACCCAGTACTTC
TRBJ1-5,TRBV3-1/TRBV3-2,.,.,CASSQAGGQPQHF,TGTGCCAGCAGCCAAGCCGGGGGGCAGCCCCAGCATTTT
TRBJ1-2,TRBV7-3,.,TRBD1,CASSLDRQHYGYTF,TGTGCCAGCAGTTTGGACAGGCAACACTATGGCTACACCTTC
TRBJ1-6,TRBV30,.,TRBD1,CAWSVRAGGKGSPLHF,TGTGCCTGGAGTGTACGGGCAGGGGGCAAAGGTTCACCCCTCCACTTT
TRBJ2-7,TRBV5-4,few,.,CASTSDESPQYF,TGTGCCAGCACCTCAGATGAATCCCCGCAGTACTTC
TRBJ1-2,TRBV6-5,.,TRBD1,CASSYLDRVGGYTF,TGTGCCAGCAGTTACTTGGACAGGGTGGGTGGCTACACCTTC
TRBJ1-1,TRBV3-1/TRBV3-2,.,.,CASSPTGGLGTEAFF,TGTGCCAGCAGCCCCACCGGGGGGTTGGGCACTGAAGCTTTCTTT
TRBJ2-1,TRBV5-4,.,.,CASSPGHRANNEQFF,TGTGCCAGCAGCCCGGGGCACAGGGCCAACAATGAGCAGTTCTTC
TRBJ2-1,TRBV25-1,.,TRBD1,CASSESDRGDEQFF,TGTGCCAGCAGTGAATCGGACAGGGGGGATGAGCAGTTCTTC
TRBJ2-6,TRBV5-1,.,TRBD2,CASSATAAATSGGASGANVLTF,TGCGCCAGCAGCGCCACAGCGGCCGCGACTAGCGGGGGGGCCAGTGGGGCCAACGTCCTGACTTTC
TRBJ2-7,TRBV6-1,.,TRBD2,CASSELAGFYEQYF,TGTGCCAGCAGTGAGTTAGCGGGGTTCTACGAGCAGTACTTC
TRBJ2-3,TRBV7-3,.,.,CASRAGSSSDTQYF,TGTGCCAGCAGGGCCGGGTCTAGCTCAGATACGCAGTATTTT
TRBJ1-5,TRBV6-5,.,.,CASSPRVDQPQHF,TGTGCCAGCAGTCCCCGCGTCGATCAGCCCCAGCATTTT
TRBJ1-6,TRBV4-3,.,.,CASSHPGTSTPLHF,TGCGCCAGCAGCCATCCCGGGACATCAACACCCCTCCACTTT
TRBJ2-5,TRBV5-1,.,.,CASSLPPGHIQETQYF,TGCGCCAGCAGCCTACCTCCGGGACACATACAAGAGACCCAGTACTTC
TRBJ1-1,TRBV3-1/TRBV3-2,.,.,CASSRQIQGRGAFF,TGTGCCAGCAGCCGCCAGATTCAGGGTAGGGGAGCTTTCTTT
TRBJ2-3,TRBV4-2,.,.,CASSQDGSALPDTQYF,TGTGCCAGCAGCCAAGATGGGTCAGCGCTCCCAGATACGCAGTATTTT
TRBJ2-7,TRBV6-1,.,.,CASSDLPAYEQYF,TGTGCCAGCAGTGACCTACCCGCCTACGAGCAGTACTTC